The clone carrying this T cell receptor beta chain was counted only a few times. Antigen unknown. The data are from a study of post-analysis software for immune sequencing data. At the level of the study: Secondary progressive, relapsing-remitting and progressive-relapsing multiple sclerosis were among the included disease courses.

CDR1 SGHKS and CDR2 YYEKEE come from the germline V gene (reference sequence). With 4 bases removed from V and 0 bases from J, the gap between germline ends came to 17 bases. The CDR3 has 17 residues. General study findings and limits: Controls showed lower frequencies than patients for roughly five TRBV segments, and TRBV5-6, TRBV5-1 and TRBV20-1 were among these. Patients with multiple sclerosis recorded significantly lower normalized Chao1 diversity than controls, the study found. Under F measure analysis, samples from one preparation batch co-clustered strongly.

Unique molecular identifiers featured in each of the TCR beta cDNA libraries. TCRdb recomputed calls from the PCR reads with MiXCR, one row per CDR3 protein. The sample contains hundreds of thousands of distinct CDR3 sequences, roughly 30% of which appear only once. Sequenced sample: blood. V is TRBV5-5 and J is TRBJ2-1; D unclear. The origin of this receptor is a girl aged 10 to 17 with multiple sclerosis. This chain's CDR3 is CASSPHLRQSSYNEQFF. The DNA for the CDR3 is TGTGCCAGCAGCCCCCACTTGCGACAAAGCTCCTACAATGAGCAGTTCTTC.